One and the same sample provided the 11 T cell receptor beta chains below, sequenced in a study of T cells in Graves' hyperthyroidism and ophthalmopathy. Amplification targeted TCR beta CDR3 regions from RNA transcripts. The primer set for the first-round RT-PCR of the TCR CDR3 was HTBI. TCRdb re-analysed the multiplex PCR reads in MiXCR, keeping a single row per CDR3 protein. The sample lists about 500,000 distinct CDR3 sequences; roughly a sixth were seen once. The sequenced sample consisted of blood. The receptors come from a woman younger than 45 with Graves' ophthalmopathy.

This clonotype turned up a few times. The chain uses TRBV28 and TRBJ2-7; D is perhaps TRBD1 or TRBD2 (5 bases each). CDR3 length: 12 amino acids. V shed 3 bases and J shed 8 bases, with 11 bases lying between them. Germline lookup yields CDR1 MDHEN and CDR2 SYDVKM. CDR3 DNA sequence: TGTGCCAGCAGTTTGGGGGTGGAGAAGCAGTACTTC. As protein: CASSLGVEKQYF. The full variable domain, rest sourced from reference TRBV28 and TRBJ2-7, is DVKVTQSSRYLVKRTGEKVFLECVQDMDHENMFWYRQDPGLGLRLIYFSYDVKMKEKGDIPEGYSVSREKKERFSLILESASTNQTSMYLCASSLGVEKQYFGPGTRLTVT.

The rearrangement joins TRBV29-1 to TRBJ1-1; 10 nucleotides match TRBD1. This CDR3 contains 15 residues. CDR1 SQVTM and CDR2 ANQGSEA come from the germline V gene. V trimming: 2 bases; J trimming: 4 bases; junction bases outside the gene matches: 7. The CDR3 protein is CSVEPDRGLGTEAFF. The CDR3, as DNA: TGCAGCGTTGAACCTGACAGGGGGCTCGGCACTGAAGCTTTCTTT.

This clonotype was detected ten times or more. The rearrangement links TRBV7-2 to TRBJ2-7; D is possibly TRBD2 (6 bases). The CDR3 length is 17 residues. From germline, CDR1 is SGHTA and CDR2 FQGNSA. The V end was cut by 0 bases, the J end by 3 bases, with 18 bases between. DNA for the CDR3: TGTGCCAGCAGCTTAGCGGGAGTACGGGGGTCGAACTACGAGCAGTACTTC. It specifies CASSLAGVRGSNYEQYF.

The J gene is TRBJ1-2, the V gene TRBV4-3; D might be TRBD1 (6 bases). Germline CDR1 and CDR2: LGHNA and YSLEER. Trimming cost V 0 bases and J 4 bases, with 24 bases left between them. This CDR3 has 19 residues. The DNA for the CDR3 is TGCGCCAGCAGCCAAGAGAGTCAGGGGCCCGAACTTCCCAGCTATGGCTACACCTTC. Protein sequence: CASSQESQGPELPSYGYTF.

This clonotype was seen only a few times. The chain has TRBV25-1 and TRBJ1-2; 11 nucleotides align to TRBD1. The CDR3 runs 19 residues. In germline, CDR1 is MGHDK, CDR2 SYGVNS. After removal of 0 bases from V and 5 bases from J, the junction contained 14 bases not matched to a gene. CDR3 bases: TGTGCCAGCAGTGAATATGCCCCGCGGACAGGGGGCGAACCTTATGGCTACACCTTC. It is translated as CASSEYAPRTGGEPYGYTF.

The rearrangement links TRBV14 to TRBJ2-7; 7 nucleotides agree with TRBD2. Trimming removed 1 base from V and 3 bases from J; junction bases left unmatched: 3. The CDR3 totals 14 residues. In germline, CDR1 is SGHDN, CDR2 FVKESK. As DNA, the CDR3 is TGTGCCAGCAGCCAAGGTTGGGGGGGCTACGAGCAGTACTTC. Translated, it gives CASSQGWGGYEQYF.

This clonotype showed up many times. This chain uses TRBV28 with TRBJ1-4, with no clear D. Between the trimmed V and J ends, which lost 4 bases and 6 bases, there was a span of 12 bases. CDR1 and CDR2 (germline): MDHEN, SYDVKM. The CDR3 has 14 amino acids. CDR3 coding DNA: TGTGCCAGCAGTTCCGGAGCGGGGTATGAAAAACTGTTTTTT. Its translation: CASSSGAGYEKLFF.

This rearrangement joins TRBV28 to TRBJ2-5; D is perhaps TRBD2 (6 bases). The closer fit of TRBJ2-1 to the DNA end suggests the J call may be wrong. The CDR3 is 12 residues long. The V gene's germline CDR1 is MDHEN and CDR2 SYDVKM. The CDR3 region has the DNA TGTGCCAGCAGCCCGGGACTCCTGACCCAGTTCTTC. It yields the protein CASSPGLLTQFF.

This clonotype has ten or more counts. V usage is TRBV28 and J usage is TRBJ2-3; D possibly corresponds to TRBD2 (7 bases). Germline V gives CDR1 MDHEN, CDR2 SYDVKM. V lost 6 bases to trimming and J lost 8 bases, with 21 bases between them. The CDR3 contains 15 residues. In DNA, the CDR3 is TGTGCCAGCAGCTCCTCCTCGAGGGGGGGAGGTACGCAGTATTTT. Translated: CASSSSSRGGGTQYF.

This sequence joins TRBV20-1 and TRBJ2-7, with no clear D. This CDR3 has 14 residues. The V gene's germline CDR1 is DFQATT and CDR2 SNEGSKA (reference sequence). Trimming shortened V by 2 bases and J by 5 bases, and 16 bases separated the two germline ends. For the CDR3, the DNA is TGCAGTGCTAGAATACCAGGACCCCAACACGAGCAGTACTTC. It specifies CSARIPGPQHEQYF.

The chain combines TRBV19 with TRBJ1-3, with D maybe TRBD1 (6 bases). Germline values: CDR1 LNHDA, CDR2 SQIVND (reference sequence). The V and J ends lost 4 bases and 4 bases respectively, with 11 bases between them. This CDR3 spans 14 amino acids. CDR3 sequence (DNA): TGTGCCAGTAGTACGAACAGGGTCGGAAACACCATATATTTT. Its translation: CASSTNRVGNTIYF.